What follows are 5 T cell receptor beta chains derived from one specimen sequenced in a study of vaccination effects on CD4 cells after COVID-19. Produced via immunoSEQ multiplex PCR; TCRdb's table is partial and in-frame only. The sample holds tens of thousands of clones, approximately 80% seen once. For these TCRs, the target antigens are not known. CD4+ T cell isolation took place after less than 13 days of culture. Sequenced material: CD4+ T cells from PBMCs cultured without peptide, taken before COVID-19 vaccination. Every receptor here comes from a human donor who received a COVID-19 vaccine.

This chain joins TRBV6-6 and TRBJ1-5, with no clear D. Germline CDR1 and CDR2: MNHNY and SVGAGI (reference sequence). This CDR3 has 14 residues. V was trimmed by 8 bases and J by 0 bases, leaving 11 bases between them. In DNA, the CDR3 is TGTGCCAGCGGGGAGAGGCGTAGCAATCAGCCCCAGCATTTT. Translated: CASGERRSNQPQHF.

This chain links TRBV6-2 or TRBV6-3 with TRBJ1-1; no clear D. Germline V gene sequence: CDR1 MNHEY, CDR2 SVGEGT. The CDR3 contains 12 residues. The germline V and J ends were trimmed by 2 bases and 3 bases, with 4 bases remaining between them. The CDR3 region has the DNA TGTGCCAGCAGTTACGGGTACACTGAAGCTTTCTTT. Protein: CASSYGYTEAFF.

The chain is built from TRBV27 and TRBJ2-7; 10 positions match TRBD1. Losses at the gene ends were 5 bases for V and 3 bases for J; bases not matched to a gene: 4. CDR3 length: 14 residues. Germline-derived CDR1 and CDR2 are MNHEY and SMNVEV (reference sequence). CDR3 sequence: CASSRQGALYEQYV. As DNA, the CDR3 is TGTGCCAGCAGTCGACAGGGGGCCCTCTACGAGCAGTACGTC.

This chain connects TRBV5-8 to TRBJ1-6; 7 bases map to TRBD1. CDR3 length: 17 amino acids. Trimming at V came to 3 bases and at J to 2 bases, leaving 8 bases not matched to a gene. Germline CDR1 and CDR2: SGHTS and YDEGEE. DNA for the CDR3: TGTGCCAGCAGCTCAACCATTGGACAGGCCTATAATTCACCCCTCCACTTT. Its protein is CASSSTIGQAYNSPLHF.

This clone is a singleton in its sample. The chain has TRBV13 and TRBJ2-1, with unresolved D. Germline lookup yields CDR1 PRHDT and CDR2 FYEKMQ (reference sequence). CDR3 length: 16 residues. The V end was cut by 0 bases, the J end by 0 bases, with 9 bases between. CDR3 in DNA: TGTGCCAGCAGCTTAGGACTAAAGAGCTCCTACAATGAGCAGTTCTTC. Its protein product is CASSLGLKSSYNEQFF.